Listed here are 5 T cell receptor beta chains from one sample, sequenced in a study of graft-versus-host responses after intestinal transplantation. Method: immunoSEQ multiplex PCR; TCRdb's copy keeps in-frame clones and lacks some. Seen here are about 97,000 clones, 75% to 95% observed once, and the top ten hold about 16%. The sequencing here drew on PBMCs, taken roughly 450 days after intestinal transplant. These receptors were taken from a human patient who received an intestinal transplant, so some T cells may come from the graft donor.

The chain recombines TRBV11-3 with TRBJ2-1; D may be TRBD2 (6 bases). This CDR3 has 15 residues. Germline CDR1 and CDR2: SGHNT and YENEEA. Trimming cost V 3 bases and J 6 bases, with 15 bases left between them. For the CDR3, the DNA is TGTGCCAGCAGCTTCCGACTAGTGGGTCCCAATGAGCAGTTCTTC. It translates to CASSFRLVGPNEQFF.

CDR3 sequence: CASSRGLGGNTIYF. The CDR3, as DNA: TGTGCCAGCAGTAGGGGTCTGGGTGGAAACACCATATATTTT. The chain employs TRBV6-5 and TRBJ1-3, with D possibly being TRBD1 (5 bases). The V and J ends lost 5 bases and 3 bases respectively, with 11 bases between them. This CDR3 has 14 residues. CDR1 and CDR2 (germline): MNHEY, SVGAGI.

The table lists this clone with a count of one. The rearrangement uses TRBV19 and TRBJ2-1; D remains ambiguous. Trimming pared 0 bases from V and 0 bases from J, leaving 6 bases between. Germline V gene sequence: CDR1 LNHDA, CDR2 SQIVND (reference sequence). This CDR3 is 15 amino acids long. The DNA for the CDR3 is TGTGCCAGTAGTATAGAGACCAGCTCCTACAATGAGCAGTTCTTC. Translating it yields CASSIETSSYNEQFF.

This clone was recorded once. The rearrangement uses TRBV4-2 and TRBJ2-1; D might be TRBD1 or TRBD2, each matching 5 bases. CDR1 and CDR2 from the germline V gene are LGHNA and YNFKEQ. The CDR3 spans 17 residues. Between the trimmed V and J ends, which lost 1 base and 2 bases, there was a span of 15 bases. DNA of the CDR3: TGTGCCAGCAGCCAAGGACCGGGACCGTCTACCTACAATGAGCAGTTCTTC. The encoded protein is CASSQGPGPSTYNEQFF.

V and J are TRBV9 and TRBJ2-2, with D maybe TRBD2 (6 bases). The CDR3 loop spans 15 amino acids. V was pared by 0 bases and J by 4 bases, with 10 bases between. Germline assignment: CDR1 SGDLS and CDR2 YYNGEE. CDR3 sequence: CASSVGLEGTGELFF. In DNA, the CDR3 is TGTGCCAGCAGCGTAGGACTGGAGGGCACCGGGGAGCTGTTTTTT.